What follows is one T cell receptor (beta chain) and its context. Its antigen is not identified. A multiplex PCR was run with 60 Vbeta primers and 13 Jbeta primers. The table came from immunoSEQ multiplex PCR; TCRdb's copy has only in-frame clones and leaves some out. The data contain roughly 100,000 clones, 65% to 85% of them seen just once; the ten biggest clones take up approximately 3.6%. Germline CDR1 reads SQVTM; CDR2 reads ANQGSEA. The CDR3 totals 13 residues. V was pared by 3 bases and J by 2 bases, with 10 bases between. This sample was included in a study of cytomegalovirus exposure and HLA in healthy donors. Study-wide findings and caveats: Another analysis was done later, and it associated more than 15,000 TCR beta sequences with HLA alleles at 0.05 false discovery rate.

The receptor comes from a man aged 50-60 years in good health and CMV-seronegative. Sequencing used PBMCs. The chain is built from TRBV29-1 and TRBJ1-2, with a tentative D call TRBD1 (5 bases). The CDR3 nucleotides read TGCAGCGTTGAGGTCGCAGGGAACTATGGCTACACCTTC. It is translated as CSVEVAGNYGYTF.